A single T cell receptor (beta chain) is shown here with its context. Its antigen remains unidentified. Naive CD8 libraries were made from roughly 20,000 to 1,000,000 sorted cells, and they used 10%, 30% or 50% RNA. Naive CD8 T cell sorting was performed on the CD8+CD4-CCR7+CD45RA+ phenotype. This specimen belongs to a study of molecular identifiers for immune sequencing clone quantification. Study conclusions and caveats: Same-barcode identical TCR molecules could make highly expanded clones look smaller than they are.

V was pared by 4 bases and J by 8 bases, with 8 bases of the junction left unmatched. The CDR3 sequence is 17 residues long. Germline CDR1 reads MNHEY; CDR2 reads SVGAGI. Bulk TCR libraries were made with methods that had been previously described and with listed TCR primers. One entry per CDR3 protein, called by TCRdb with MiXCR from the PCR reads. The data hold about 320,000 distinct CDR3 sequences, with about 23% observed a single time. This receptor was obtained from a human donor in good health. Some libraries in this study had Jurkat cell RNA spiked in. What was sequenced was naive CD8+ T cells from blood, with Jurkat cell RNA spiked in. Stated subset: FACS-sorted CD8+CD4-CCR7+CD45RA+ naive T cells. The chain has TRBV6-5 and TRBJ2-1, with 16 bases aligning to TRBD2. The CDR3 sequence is CASSSGTSGRALYEQFF. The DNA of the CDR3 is TGTGCCAGCAGTTCCGGGACTAGCGGGAGGGCCTTATATGAGCAGTTCTTC.